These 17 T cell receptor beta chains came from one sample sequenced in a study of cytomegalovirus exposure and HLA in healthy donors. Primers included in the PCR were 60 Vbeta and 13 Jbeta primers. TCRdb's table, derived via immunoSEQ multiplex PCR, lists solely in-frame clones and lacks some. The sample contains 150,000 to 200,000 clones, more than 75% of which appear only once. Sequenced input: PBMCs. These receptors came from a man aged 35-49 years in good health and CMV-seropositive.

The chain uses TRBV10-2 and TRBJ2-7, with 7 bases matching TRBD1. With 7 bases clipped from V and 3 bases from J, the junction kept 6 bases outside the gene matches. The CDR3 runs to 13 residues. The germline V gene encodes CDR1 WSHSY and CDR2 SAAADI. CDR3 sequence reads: CASNSRTGYEQYF. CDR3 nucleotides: TGCGCCAGCAACTCTAGGACAGGCTACGAGCAGTACTTC.

The CDR3 DNA reads TGCGCCAGCAGCTGGCAGGGCACTGAAGCTTTCTTT. Residues: CASSWQGTEAFF. The J gene is TRBJ1-1, the V gene TRBV5-1; possibly TRBD1 for D (5 bases). The V end was cut by 3 bases, the J end by 4 bases, with 7 bases between. The CDR3 contains 12 residues. The germline V gene encodes CDR1 SGHRS and CDR2 YFSETQ.

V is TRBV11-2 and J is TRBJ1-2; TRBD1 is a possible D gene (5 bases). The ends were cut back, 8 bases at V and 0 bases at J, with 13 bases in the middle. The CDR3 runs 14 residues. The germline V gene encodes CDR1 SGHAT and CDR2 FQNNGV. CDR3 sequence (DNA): TGTGCCAGCCGTACCGGGGGGTCTAACTATGGCTACACCTTC. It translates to CASRTGGSNYGYTF.

The CDR3 DNA reads as TGCGCCAGCAGCTTGTTTTCTAGCGGGAGGACCTCTCCCGAGCAGTACTTC. Its protein is CASSLFSSGRTSPEQYF. V and J are TRBV5-1 and TRBJ2-7, with TRBD2 matching 11 bases. The V and J ends lost 1 base and 6 bases, in that order; junction bases with no gene match: 12. The CDR3 runs 17 residues. Germline V CDR1 and CDR2: SGHRS, YFSETQ.

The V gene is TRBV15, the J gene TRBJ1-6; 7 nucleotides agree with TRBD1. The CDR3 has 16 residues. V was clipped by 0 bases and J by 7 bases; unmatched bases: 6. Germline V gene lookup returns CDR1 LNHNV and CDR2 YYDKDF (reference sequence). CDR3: CATSRDYGTENSPLHF. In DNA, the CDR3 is TGTGCCACCAGCAGAGATTACGGGACAGAGAATTCACCCCTCCACTTT.

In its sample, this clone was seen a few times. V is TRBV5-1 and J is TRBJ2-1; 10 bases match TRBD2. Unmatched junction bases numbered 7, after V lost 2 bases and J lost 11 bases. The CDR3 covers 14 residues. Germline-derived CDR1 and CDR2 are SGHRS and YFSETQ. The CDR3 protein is CASSFGSGGGKQFF. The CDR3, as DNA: TGCGCCAGCAGCTTCGGCAGCGGGGGGGGGAAGCAGTTCTTC.

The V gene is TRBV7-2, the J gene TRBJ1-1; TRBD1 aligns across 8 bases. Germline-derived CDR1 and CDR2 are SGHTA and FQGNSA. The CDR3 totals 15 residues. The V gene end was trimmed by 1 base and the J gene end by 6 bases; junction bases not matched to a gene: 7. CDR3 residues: CASSLGPGTGSEAFF. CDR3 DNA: TGTGCCAGCAGCTTAGGCCCAGGGACAGGCTCTGAAGCTTTCTTT.

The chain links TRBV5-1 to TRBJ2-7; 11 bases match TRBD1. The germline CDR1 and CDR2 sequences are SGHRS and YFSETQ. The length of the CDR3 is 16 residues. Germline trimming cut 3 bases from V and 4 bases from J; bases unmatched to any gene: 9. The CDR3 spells CASSSHAGTGGYEQYF. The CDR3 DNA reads TGCGCCAGCAGCTCTCACGCCGGGACAGGGGGTTACGAGCAGTACTTC.

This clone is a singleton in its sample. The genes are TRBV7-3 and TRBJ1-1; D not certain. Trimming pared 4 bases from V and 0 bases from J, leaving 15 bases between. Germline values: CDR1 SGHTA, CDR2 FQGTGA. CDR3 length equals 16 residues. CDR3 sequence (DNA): TGTGCCAGCAGCTCCCCCCGGGAGGTTATGAACACTGAAGCTTTCTTT. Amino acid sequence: CASSSPREVMNTEAFF.

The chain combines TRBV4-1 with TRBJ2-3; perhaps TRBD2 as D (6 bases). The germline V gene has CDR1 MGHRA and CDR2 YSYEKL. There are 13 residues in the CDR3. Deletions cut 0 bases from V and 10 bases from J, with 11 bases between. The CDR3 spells CASSQDRDSSQYF. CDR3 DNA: TGCGCCAGCAGCCAAGATCGGGACTCCTCGCAGTATTTT.

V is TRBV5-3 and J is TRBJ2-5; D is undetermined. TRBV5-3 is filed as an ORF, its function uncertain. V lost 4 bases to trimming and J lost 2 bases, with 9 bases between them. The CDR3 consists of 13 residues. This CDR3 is CARSPPCQETQYF. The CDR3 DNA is TGTGCCAGAAGCCCCCCCTGTCAAGAGACCCAGTACTTC.

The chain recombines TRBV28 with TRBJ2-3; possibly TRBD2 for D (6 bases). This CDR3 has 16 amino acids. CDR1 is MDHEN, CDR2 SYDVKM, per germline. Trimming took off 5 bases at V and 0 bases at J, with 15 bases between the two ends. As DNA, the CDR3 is TGTGCCAGCAGTCGTCCGGGAGCTACTAGCACAGATACGCAGTATTTT. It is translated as CASSRPGATSTDTQYF.

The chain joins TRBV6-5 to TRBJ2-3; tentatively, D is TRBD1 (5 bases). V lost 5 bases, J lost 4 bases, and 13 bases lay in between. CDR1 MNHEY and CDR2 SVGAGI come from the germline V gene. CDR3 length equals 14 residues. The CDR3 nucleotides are TGTGCCAGCAGTCCCACAGGTTCTCCAGATACGCAGTATTTT. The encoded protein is CASSPTGSPDTQYF.

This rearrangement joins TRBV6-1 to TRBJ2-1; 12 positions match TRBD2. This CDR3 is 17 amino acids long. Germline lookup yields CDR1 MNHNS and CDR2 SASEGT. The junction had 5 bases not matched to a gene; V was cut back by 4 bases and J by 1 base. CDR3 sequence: CASSVGLAGGSYNEQFF. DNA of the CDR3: TGTGCCAGCAGTGTGGGGCTAGCGGGAGGGTCCTACAATGAGCAGTTCTTC.

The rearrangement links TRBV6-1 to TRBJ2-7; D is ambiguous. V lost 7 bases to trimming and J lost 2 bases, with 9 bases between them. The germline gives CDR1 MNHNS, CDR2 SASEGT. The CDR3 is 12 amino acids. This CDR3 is CASINIPYEQYF. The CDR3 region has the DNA TGTGCCAGCATCAACATTCCCTACGAGCAGTACTTC.

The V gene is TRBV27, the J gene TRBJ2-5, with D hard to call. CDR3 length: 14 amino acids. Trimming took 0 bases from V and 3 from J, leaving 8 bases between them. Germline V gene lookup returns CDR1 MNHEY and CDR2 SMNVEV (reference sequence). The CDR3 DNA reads TGTGCCAGCAGTTTATCGAGGCACAAAGAGACCCAGTACTTC. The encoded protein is CASSLSRHKETQYF.

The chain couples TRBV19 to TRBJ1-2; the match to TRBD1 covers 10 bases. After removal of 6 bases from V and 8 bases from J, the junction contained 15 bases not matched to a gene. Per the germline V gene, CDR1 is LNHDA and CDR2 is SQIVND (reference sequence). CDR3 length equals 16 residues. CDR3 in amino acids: CASSRLPGQGLGGYTF. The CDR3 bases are TGTGCCAGTAGCCGCCTCCCGGGACAGGGGTTGGGAGGCTACACCTTC.